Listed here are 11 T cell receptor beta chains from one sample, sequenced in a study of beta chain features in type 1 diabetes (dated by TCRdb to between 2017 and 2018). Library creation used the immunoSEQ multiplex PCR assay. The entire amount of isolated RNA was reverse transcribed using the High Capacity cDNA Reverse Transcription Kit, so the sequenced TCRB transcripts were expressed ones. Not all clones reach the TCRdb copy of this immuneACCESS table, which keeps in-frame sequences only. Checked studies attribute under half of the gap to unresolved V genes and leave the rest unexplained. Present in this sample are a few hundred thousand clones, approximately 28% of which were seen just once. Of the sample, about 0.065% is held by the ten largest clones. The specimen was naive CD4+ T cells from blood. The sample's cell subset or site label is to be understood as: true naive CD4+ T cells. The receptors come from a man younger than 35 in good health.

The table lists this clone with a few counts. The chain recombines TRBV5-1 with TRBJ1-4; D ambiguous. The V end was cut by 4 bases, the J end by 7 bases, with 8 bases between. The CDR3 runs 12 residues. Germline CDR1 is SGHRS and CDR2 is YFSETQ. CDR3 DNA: TGCGCCAGCAGCGCGACGGGTGAAAAACTGTTTTTT. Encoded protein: CASSATGEKLFF. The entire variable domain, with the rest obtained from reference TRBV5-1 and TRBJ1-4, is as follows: KAGVTQTPRYLIKTRGQQVTLSCSPISGHRSVSWYQQTPGQGLQFLFEYFSETQRNKGNFPGRFSGRQFSNSRSEMNVSTLELGDSALYLCASSATGEKLFFGSGTQLSVL.

CDR3 sequence (DNA): TGTGCCAGCAGCTGGGGACTAGCTGTCTACAATGAGCAGTTCTTC. Translated: CASSWGLAVYNEQFF. The genes are TRBV7-2 and TRBJ2-1; 9 nucleotides align to TRBD2. CDR3 size: 15 residues. The junction had 4 bases not matched to a gene; V was cut back by 4 bases and J by 3 bases. Germline CDR1 SGHTA, CDR2 FQGNSA.

The CDR3 region has the DNA TGCGCCAGCAGCGTGGACAACCTTTATGGCTACACCTTC. Protein: CASSVDNLYGYTF. The chain employs TRBV5-1 and TRBJ1-2, with D possibly TRBD1 on 5 matching bases. Trimming pared 4 bases from V and 5 bases from J, leaving 12 bases between. CDR1 is SGHRS, CDR2 YFSETQ, per germline. The CDR3 contains 13 residues.

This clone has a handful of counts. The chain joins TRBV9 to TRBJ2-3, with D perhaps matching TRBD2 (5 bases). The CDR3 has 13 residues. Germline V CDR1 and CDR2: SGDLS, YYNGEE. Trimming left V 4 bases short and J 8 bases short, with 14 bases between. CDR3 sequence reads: CASSPSGSGTQYF. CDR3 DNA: TGTGCCAGCAGCCCCTCTGGGAGTGGTACGCAGTATTTT.

In nucleotides, the CDR3 is TGTGCCTGGAGGAAGATCAGGGTCGCTAACACTGAAGCTTTCTTT. It yields the protein CAWRKIRVANTEAFF. The chain uses TRBV30 and TRBJ1-1; D is possibly TRBD1 (5 bases). V lost 3 bases and J 2 bases, leaving 16 bases between the germline ends. The CDR3 consists of 15 residues. The germline V gene has CDR1 GTSNPN and CDR2 SVGIG (reference sequence).

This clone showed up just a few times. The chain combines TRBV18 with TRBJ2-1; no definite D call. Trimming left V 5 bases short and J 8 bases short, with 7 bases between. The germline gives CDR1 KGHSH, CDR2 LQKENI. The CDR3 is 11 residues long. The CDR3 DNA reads TGTGCCAGCTCAGAGATCGATGAGCAGTTCTTC. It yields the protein CASSEIDEQFF.

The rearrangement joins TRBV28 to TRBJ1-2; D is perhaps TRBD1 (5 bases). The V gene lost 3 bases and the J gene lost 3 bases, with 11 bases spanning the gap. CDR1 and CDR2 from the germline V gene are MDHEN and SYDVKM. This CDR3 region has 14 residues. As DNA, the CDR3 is TGTGCCAGCAGTTTTGGACTAGGGGACTATGGCTACACCTTC. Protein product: CASSFGLGDYGYTF.

This CDR3 is CASSELASNSYEQYF. The CDR3 DNA sequence: TGTGCCAGCAGTGAACTAGCGAGCAACTCCTACGAGCAGTACTTC. The V gene is TRBV2, the J gene TRBJ2-7, with D possibly being TRBD2 (6 bases). Trimming shortened V by 2 bases and J by 0 bases, and 11 bases separated the two germline ends. Germline lookup yields CDR1 SNHLY and CDR2 FYNNEI. The CDR3 loop spans 15 amino acids.

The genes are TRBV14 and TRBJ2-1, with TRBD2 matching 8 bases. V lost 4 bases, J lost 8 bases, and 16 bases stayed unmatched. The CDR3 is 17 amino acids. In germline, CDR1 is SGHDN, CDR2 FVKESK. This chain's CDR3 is CASSPLGSGRAKDEQFF. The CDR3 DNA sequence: TGTGCCAGCAGCCCGCTGGGAAGCGGGAGAGCTAAAGATGAGCAGTTCTTC.

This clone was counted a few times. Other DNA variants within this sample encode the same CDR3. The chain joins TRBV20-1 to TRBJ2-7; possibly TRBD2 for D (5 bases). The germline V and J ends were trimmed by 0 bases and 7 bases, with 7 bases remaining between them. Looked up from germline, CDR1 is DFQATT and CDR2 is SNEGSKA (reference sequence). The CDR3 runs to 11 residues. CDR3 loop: CSARDRGEQYF. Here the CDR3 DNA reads TGCAGTGCTAGAGATCGCGGGGAGCAGTACTTC.

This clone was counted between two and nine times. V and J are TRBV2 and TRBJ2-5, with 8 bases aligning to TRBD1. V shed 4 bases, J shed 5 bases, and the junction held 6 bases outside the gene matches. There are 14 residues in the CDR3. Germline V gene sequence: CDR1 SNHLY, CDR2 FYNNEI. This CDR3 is CASSGDRGVETQYF. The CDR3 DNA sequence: TGTGCCAGCAGTGGAGACAGGGGCGTGGAGACCCAGTACTTC.